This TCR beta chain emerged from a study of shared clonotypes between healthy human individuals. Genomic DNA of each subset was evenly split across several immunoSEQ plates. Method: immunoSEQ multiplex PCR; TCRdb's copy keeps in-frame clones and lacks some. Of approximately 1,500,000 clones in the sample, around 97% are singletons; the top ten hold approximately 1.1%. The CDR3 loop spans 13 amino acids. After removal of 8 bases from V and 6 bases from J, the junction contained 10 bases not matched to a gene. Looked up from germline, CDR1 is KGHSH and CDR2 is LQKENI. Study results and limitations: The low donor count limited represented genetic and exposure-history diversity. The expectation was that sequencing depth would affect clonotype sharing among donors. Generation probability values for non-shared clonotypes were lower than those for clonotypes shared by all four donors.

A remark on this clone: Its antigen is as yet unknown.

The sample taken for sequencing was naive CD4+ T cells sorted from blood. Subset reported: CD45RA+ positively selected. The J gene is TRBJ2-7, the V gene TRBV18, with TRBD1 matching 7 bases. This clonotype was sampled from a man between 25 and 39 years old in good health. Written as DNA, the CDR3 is TGTGCCAGCGCAATCGGGACAGAACTCGAGCAGTACTTC. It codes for CASAIGTELEQYF.